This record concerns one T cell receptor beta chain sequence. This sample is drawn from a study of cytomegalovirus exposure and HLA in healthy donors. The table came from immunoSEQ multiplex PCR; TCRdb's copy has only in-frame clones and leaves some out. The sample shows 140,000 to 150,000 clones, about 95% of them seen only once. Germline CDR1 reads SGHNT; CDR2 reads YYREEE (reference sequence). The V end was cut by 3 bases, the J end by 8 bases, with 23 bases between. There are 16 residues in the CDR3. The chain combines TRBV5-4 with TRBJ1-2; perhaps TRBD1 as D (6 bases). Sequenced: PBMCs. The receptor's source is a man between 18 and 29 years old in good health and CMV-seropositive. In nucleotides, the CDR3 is TGTGCCAGCAGCTCCTTACGGGATAGCCACCAGGGGGGCTACACCTTC. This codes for CASSSLRDSHQGGYTF.